This T cell receptor (beta chain) was recovered during a study of T-cell reconstitution after alpha-beta-depleted transplantation in children. The CDR3 covers 16 residues. V was pared by 6 bases and J by 5 bases, with 9 bases of the junction left unmatched. Study results and caveats: As was reported, about two months after transplant, alpha-beta T cells came from several hundred expanded graft clones. The authors attributed T-cell counts and diversity one year after transplant mostly to newly produced T cells.

Molecular barcoding with unique molecular identifiers was used for the TCRbeta library. TCRdb re-called the PCR reads through MiXCR, storing one row per CDR3 protein. Among approximately 350,000 distinct CDR3 sequences listed, 15% to 20% were seen once. A remark on this clonotype: Its antigen is unknown.

The sample in question was PBMCs, mostly from graft donor cells, obtained 360 days after TCRalphabeta/CD19-depleted stem cell transplant. This TCR came from a male patient aged 2 to 9 who had a stem cell transplant for acute lymphoblastic leukemia, so the T cells may come from the graft donor. The rearrangement links TRBV12-3 or TRBV12-4 to TRBJ2-2, with 10 bases lining up with TRBD2. CDR3 sequence (DNA): TGTGCCAGCAGCGAGCTAGCGGGAGTGGGGACCGGGGAGCTGTTTTTT. Encoded protein: CASSELAGVGTGELFF.